This T cell receptor beta chain emerged from a study of blood T cells in healthy people across ages. With 3 bases clipped from V and 1 base from J, the junction kept 5 bases outside the gene matches. The length of the CDR3 is 15 residues. Germline V gene lookup returns CDR1 SGHTA and CDR2 FQGNSA. For every donor, a draw yielded ten milliliters of peripheral blood. Every sample yielded at least 6.5 million isolated PBMCs. For the second PCR, which ran for about 6 to 11 cycles, a sample-barcoded 5' primer and a J-beta primer mix were used. TCRdb recomputed calls from the 5' RACE reads with MiXCR, one row per CDR3 protein. The sample lists roughly 1.4 million distinct CDR3 sequences; 45% to 70% were seen once.

The clonotype was recovered from a man aged 18 to 35 in good health. Specimen: blood. The chain links TRBV7-2 to TRBJ1-1; 7 bases are shared with TRBD1. The DNA for the CDR3 is TGTGCCAGCAGCTTCCGGACAGGACCGAACACTGAAGCTTTCTTT. Protein sequence: CASSFRTGPNTEAFF.